One and the same sample provided the 5 T cell receptor beta chains below, sequenced in a study of identical twins. Using its own MiXCR run on the 5' RACE reads, TCRdb lists one record per CDR3 protein. Of some 320,000 distinct CDR3 sequences listed, 10% to 15% were seen once; the top ten hold 7.2%. These data were likewise used in another study, on yellow fever vaccine responses in identical twins.

Sample: CD8+ T cells sorted from blood. All receptors come from a woman between 18 and 29 years old in good health.

This clonotype showed up many times. The chain has TRBV4-1 and TRBJ2-1, with 9 bases that match TRBD2. Germline values: CDR1 MGHRA, CDR2 YSYEKL. Trimming at V came to 0 bases and at J to 4 bases, leaving 10 bases not matched to a gene. The CDR3 is made up of 18 amino acids. The CDR3 spells CASSQDTGGRARYNEQFF. CDR3 bases: TGCGCCAGCAGCCAAGATACAGGCGGGAGGGCCCGATACAATGAGCAGTTCTTC.

This clonotype was detected a few times. This chain links TRBV4-2 with TRBJ2-7; D might be TRBD2 (5 bases). The V and J ends lost 2 bases and 3 bases respectively, with 11 bases between them. The V gene's germline CDR1 is LGHNA and CDR2 YNFKEQ. The CDR3 is made up of 14 amino acids. The CDR3 DNA is TGTGCCAGCAGCCAACAACCGGGATTCTACGAGCAGTACGTC. Translating it yields CASSQQPGFYEQYV.

In its sample, this clonotype was seen a few times. This chain uses TRBV2 with TRBJ2-7; possible D gene TRBD2, 5 bases. CDR1 and CDR2 from the germline V gene are SNHLY and FYNNEI. The CDR3 runs 12 residues. The ends were cut back, 7 bases at V and 1 base at J, with 8 bases in the middle. DNA for the CDR3: TGTGCCAGCAAAGGAGGATCCTACGAGCAGTACGTC. Its translation: CASKGGSYEQYV.

The table lists this clonotype with a few counts. The gene calls are TRBV11-2 and TRBJ2-7, with 11 bases matching TRBD2. Looked up from germline, CDR1 is SGHAT and CDR2 is FQNNGV. After removal of 1 base from V and 1 base from J, the junction contained 9 bases not matched to a gene. This CDR3 region has 18 residues. The CDR3 DNA reads TGTGCCAGCAGCTTAGGGAGAAAACGACTAGCGGGGTCCTACGAGCAGTACGTC. Translation: CASSLGRKRLAGSYEQYV.

In this sample, this clonotype turned up a few times. The rearrangement links TRBV6-2 or TRBV6-3 to TRBJ2-2; 10 positions agree with TRBD1. With V trimmed by 0 bases and J by 1 base, 5 bases remained unmatched. CDR3 length equals 18 residues. The germline gives CDR1 MNHEY, CDR2 SVGEGT. CDR3 in DNA: TGTGCCAGCAGTTACTCGCCGACAGGGGGCTTGAACACCGGGGAGCTGTTTTTT. Translation gives CASSYSPTGGLNTGELFF.